The 2 T cell receptor beta chains below come from one sample, sequenced in a study of blood T cells in healthy people across ages. A second PCR, run for roughly 6 to 11 cycles, used a sample-barcoded 5' primer plus a J-beta primer mix. TCRdb reanalysed the 5' RACE reads using MiXCR and keeps one entry per CDR3 protein. This sample has over 1,500,000 distinct CDR3 sequences, with 30% to 40% found just once. The sequencing input was blood. The origin of the receptors is a human donor in good health.

The chain joins TRBV5-1 to TRBJ2-1; maybe TRBD1 (6 bases). Germline values: CDR1 SGHRS, CDR2 YFSETQ. CDR3 length: 13 residues. V gave up 4 bases and J gave up 8 bases, with 13 bases separating them. The CDR3 region is CASSRTGFDEQFF. DNA of the CDR3: TGCGCCAGCAGCCGTACAGGGTTCGATGAGCAGTTCTTC.

For this clonotype: One end of the junction is discordant with germline, which a read error may explain. In DNA, the CDR3 is TGTGCCAGCAGTCTATCCCAGCCCCCAGATACGCAGTATTTT. It codes for CASSLSQPPDTQYF. This chain joins TRBV27 and TRBJ2-3; D unclear. CDR1 and CDR2 (germline): MNHEY, SMNVEV (reference sequence). The CDR3 covers 14 residues.